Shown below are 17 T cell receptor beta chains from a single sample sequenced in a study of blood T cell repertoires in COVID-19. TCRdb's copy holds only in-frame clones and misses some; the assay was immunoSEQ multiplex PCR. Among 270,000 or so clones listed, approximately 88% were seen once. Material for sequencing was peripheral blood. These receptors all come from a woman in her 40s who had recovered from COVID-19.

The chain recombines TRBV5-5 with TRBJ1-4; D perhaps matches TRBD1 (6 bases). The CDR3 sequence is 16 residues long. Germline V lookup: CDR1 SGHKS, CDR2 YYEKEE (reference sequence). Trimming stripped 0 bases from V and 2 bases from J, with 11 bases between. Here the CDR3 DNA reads TGTGCCAGCAGCTTGGAGGCCAGGGGTACTAATGAAAAACTGTTTTTT. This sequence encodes CASSLEARGTNEKLFF.

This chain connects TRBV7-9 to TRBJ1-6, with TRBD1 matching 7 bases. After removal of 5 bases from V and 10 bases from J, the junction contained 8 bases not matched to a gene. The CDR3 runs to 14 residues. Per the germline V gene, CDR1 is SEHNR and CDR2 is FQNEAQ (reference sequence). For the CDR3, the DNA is TGTGCCAGCAGCCCGAGACAGGGCGGGTCACCCCTCCACTTT. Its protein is CASSPRQGGSPLHF. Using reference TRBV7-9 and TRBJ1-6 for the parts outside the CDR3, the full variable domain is DTGVSQNPRHKITKRGQNVTFRCDPISEHNRLYWYRQTLGQGPEFLTYFQNEAQLEKSRLLSDRFSAERPKGSFSTLEIQRTEQGDSAMYLCASSPRQGGSPLHFGNGTRLTVT.

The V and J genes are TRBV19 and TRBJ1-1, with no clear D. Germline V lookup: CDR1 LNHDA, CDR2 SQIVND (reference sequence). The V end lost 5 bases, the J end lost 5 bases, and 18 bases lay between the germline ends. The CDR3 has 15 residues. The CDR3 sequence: CASSSLSSSGTEAFF. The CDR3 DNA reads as TGTGCCAGTAGTTCTTTGTCATCATCCGGGACTGAAGCTTTCTTT.

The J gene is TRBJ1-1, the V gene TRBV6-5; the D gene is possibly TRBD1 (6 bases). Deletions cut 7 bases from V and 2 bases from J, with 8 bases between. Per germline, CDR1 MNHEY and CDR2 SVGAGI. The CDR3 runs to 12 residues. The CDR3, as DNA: TGTGCCAGCACCAGGGGTAACACTGAAGCTTTCTTT. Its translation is CASTRGNTEAFF.

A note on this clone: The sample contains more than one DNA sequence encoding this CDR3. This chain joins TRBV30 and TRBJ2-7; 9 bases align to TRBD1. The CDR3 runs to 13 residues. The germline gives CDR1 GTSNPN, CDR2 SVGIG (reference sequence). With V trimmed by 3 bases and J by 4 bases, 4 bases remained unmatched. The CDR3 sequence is CAWSADRGYEQYF. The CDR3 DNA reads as TGTGCCTGGAGCGCGGACAGGGGTTACGAGCAGTACTTC.

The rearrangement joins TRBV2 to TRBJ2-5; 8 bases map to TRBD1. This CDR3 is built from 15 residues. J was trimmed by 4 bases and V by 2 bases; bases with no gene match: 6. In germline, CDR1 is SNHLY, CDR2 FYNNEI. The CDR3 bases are TGTGCCAGCAGTGAACTTCAGGGGGCGGGAGAGACCCAGTACTTC. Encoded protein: CASSELQGAGETQYF.

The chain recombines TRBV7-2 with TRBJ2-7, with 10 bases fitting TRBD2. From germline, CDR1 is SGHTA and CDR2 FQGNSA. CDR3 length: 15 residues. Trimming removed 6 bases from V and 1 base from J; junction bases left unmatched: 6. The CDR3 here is CASRLAGVSSYEQYF. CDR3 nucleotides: TGTGCCAGCAGGCTAGCGGGAGTTAGTTCCTACGAGCAGTACTTC.

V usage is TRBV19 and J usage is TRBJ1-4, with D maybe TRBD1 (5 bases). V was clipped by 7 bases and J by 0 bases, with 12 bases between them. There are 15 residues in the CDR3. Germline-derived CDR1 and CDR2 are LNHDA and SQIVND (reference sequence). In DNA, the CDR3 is TGTGCCAGTATGGGACTCTCTGCAACTAATGAAAAACTGTTTTTT. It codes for CASMGLSATNEKLFF.

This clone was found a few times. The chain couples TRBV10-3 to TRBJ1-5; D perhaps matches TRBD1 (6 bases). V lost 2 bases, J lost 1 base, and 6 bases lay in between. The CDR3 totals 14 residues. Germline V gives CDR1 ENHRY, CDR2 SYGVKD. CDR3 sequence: CAISEGQSNQPQHF. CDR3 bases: TGTGCCATCAGTGAGGGACAGAGCAATCAGCCCCAGCATTTT.

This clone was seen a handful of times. The CDR3, as DNA: TGTGCCAGCAGTCTAGGGGGGAACACTGAAGCTTTCTTT. Amino acids: CASSLGGNTEAFF. The V and J genes are TRBV2 and TRBJ1-1; the D gene is possibly TRBD1 (6 bases). Trimming removed 5 bases at V and 1 base at J, with 8 bases between. This CDR3 comprises 13 residues. CDR1 and CDR2 from the germline V gene are SNHLY and FYNNEI.

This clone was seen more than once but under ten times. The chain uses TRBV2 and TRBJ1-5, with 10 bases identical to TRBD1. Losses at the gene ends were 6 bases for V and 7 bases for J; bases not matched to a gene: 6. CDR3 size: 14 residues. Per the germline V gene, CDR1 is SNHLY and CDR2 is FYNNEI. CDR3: CASRSTGGGQPQHF. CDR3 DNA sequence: TGTGCCAGCAGATCGACAGGGGGCGGACAGCCCCAGCATTTT.

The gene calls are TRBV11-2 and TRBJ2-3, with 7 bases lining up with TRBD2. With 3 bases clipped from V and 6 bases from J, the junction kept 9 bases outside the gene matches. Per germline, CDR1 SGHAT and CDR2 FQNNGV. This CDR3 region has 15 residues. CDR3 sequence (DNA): TGTGCCAGCAGCTTTCTGACTAGCAGCAGGGATACGCAGTATTTT. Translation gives CASSFLTSSRDTQYF. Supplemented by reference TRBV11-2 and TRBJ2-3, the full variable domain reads EAGVAQSPRYKIIEKRQSVAFWCNPISGHATLYWYQQILGQGPKLLIQFQNNGVVDDSQLPKDRFSAERLKGVDSTLKIQPAKLEDSAVYLCASSFLTSSRDTQYFGPGTRLTVL.

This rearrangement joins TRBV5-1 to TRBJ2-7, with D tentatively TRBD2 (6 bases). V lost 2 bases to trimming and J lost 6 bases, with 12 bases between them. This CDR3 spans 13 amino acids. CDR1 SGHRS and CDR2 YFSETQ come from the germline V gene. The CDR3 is CASSLGDFLEQYF. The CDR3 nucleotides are TGCGCCAGCAGCTTAGGGGACTTCCTCGAGCAGTACTTC.

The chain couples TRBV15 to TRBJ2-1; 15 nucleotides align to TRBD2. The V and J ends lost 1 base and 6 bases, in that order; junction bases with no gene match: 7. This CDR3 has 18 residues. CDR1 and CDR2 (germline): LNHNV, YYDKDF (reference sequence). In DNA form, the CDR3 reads TGTGCCACCAGCAGAGGGACTAGCGGGAGGGCCCTTGGCAATGAGCAGTTCTTC. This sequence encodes CATSRGTSGRALGNEQFF.

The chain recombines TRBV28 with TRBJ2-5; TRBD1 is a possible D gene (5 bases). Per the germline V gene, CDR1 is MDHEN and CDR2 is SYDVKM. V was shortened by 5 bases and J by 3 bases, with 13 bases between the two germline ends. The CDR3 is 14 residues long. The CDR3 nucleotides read TGTGCCAGCAGTCCACCCCCGACAGAAGAGACCCAGTACTTC. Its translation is CASSPPPTEETQYF.

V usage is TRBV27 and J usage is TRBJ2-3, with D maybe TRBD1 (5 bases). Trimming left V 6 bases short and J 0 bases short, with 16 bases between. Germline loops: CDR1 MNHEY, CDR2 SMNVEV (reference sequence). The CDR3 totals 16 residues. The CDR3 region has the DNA TGTGCCAGCAGAATCTCTTCCACAGGAAGCACAGATACGCAGTATTTT. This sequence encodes CASRISSTGSTDTQYF.

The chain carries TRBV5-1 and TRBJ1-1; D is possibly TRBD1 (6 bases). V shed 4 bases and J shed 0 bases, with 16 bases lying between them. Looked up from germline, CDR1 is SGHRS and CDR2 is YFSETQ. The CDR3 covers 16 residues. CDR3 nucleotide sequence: TGCGCCAGCAGCCCCGACACGACAGGAATGAACACTGAAGCTTTCTTT. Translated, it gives CASSPDTTGMNTEAFF.